The 5 T cell receptor beta chains below were found in one sample sequenced in a study of blood T cell repertoires in COVID-19. Repertoires were generated with immunoSEQ multiplex PCR, while TCRdb's copy carries only in-frame clones and drops some. The data show tens of thousands of clones, approximately 89% seen once. The sample was peripheral blood. The source is a man aged 45-65 years with acute or convalescent COVID-19.

The chain uses TRBV14 and TRBJ1-4, with TRBD1 matching over 7 bases. Germline V gene lookup returns CDR1 SGHDN and CDR2 FVKESK. This CDR3 is built from 14 residues. Unmatched junction bases numbered 6, after V lost 0 bases and J lost 11 bases. CDR3 protein: CASSQDWRGQKLFF. Written as DNA, the CDR3 is TGTGCCAGCAGCCAAGATTGGAGGGGGCAGAAACTGTTTTTT.

This clone was counted a single time. The CDR3 DNA follows: TGTGCCAGCAGCGTTCGACCCCTAGCGGGGGGGCGGGACACCATTCAGTACTTC. This translates into CASSVRPLAGGRDTIQYF. The V gene is TRBV9, the J gene TRBJ2-4; 12 bases are a match to TRBD2. The CDR3 has 18 amino acids. The germline V gene encodes CDR1 SGDLS and CDR2 YYNGEE. V gave up 2 bases and J gave up 9 bases; unmatched junction bases: 15.

The chain links TRBV6-6 to TRBJ2-1; D possibly corresponds to TRBD2 (6 bases). The CDR3 is 12 residues long. Germline V gene data show CDR1 as MNHNY and CDR2 as SVGAGI (reference sequence). V lost 8 bases and J 6 bases, leaving 11 bases between the germline ends. For the CDR3, the DNA is TGTGCCAGCGGGGGGAACCTCAATGAGCAGTTCTTC. Amino acids: CASGGNLNEQFF.

The V gene is TRBV6-1, the J gene TRBJ2-1; 7 bases align to TRBD1. With 2 bases clipped from V and 5 bases from J, the junction kept 15 bases outside the gene matches. Germline-derived CDR1 and CDR2 are MNHNS and SASEGT. The length of the CDR3 is 18 residues. DNA of the CDR3: TGTGCCAGCAGTGAAAGAAGGGGATTTGCTGGACAGGACAATGAGCAGTTCTTC. This translates into CASSERRGFAGQDNEQFF.

The chain links TRBV3-1 (or the pseudogene TRBV3-2) to TRBJ2-5; D is uncertain. The CDR3 consists of 11 residues. Germline values: CDR1 LGHDT, CDR2 YNNKEL (reference sequence). Trimming removed 4 bases from V and 5 bases from J, with 5 bases in between. CDR3 nucleotides: TGTGCCAGCAGCCCTGGCGAGACCCAGTACTTC. Residues: CASSPGETQYF.